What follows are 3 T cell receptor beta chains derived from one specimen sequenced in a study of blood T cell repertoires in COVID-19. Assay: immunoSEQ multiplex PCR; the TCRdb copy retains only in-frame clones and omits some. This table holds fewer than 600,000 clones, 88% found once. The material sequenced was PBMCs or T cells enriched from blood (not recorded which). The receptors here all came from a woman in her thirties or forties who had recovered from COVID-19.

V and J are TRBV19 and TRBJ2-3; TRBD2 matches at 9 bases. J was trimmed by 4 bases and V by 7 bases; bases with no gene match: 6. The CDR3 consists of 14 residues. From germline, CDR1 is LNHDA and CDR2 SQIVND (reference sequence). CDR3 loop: CASNLAGRADTQYF. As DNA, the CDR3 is TGTGCCAGTAACCTAGCGGGGCGCGCAGATACGCAGTATTTT.

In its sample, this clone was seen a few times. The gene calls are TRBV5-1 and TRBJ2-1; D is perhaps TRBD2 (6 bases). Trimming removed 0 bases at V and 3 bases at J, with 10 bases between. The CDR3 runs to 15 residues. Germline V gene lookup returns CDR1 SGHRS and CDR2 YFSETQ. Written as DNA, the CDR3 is TGCGCCAGCAGCTTGGGAACGGGAGACTACAATGAGCAGTTCTTC. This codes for CASSLGTGDYNEQFF.

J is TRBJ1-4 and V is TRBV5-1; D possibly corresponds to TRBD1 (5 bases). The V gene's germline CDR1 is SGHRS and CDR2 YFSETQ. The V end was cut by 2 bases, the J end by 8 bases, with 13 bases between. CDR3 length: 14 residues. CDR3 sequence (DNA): TGCGCCAGCAGCTTTGGGACGGGAGGAGAAAAACTGTTTTTT. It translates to CASSFGTGGEKLFF.